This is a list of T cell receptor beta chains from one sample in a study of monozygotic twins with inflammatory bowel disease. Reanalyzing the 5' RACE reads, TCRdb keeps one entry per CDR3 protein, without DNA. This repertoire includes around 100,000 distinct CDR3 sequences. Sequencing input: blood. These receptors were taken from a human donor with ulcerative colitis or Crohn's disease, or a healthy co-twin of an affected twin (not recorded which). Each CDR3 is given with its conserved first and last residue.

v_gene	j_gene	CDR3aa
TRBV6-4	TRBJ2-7	CASSDRGCDYEQYF
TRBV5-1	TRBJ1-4	CASSHDNSANEKLFF
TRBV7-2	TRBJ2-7	CASSLVGSARDHEQYF
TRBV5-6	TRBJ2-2	CASSPWARQSNTGELFF
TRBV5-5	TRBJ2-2	CASSDGGRFPGELFF
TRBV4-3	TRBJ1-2	CASSQGSMEGAGYGYTF
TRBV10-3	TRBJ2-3	CAIRLAGIGTDTQYF
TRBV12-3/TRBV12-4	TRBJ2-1	CASSASWLAASNEQFF
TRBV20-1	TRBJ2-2	CSACDRAGSGELFF
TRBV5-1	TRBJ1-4	CASSNTGTGPSGELFF
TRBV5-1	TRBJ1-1	CASSQLMNTEAFF